This entry describes one T cell receptor beta chain. The germline V and J ends were trimmed by 4 bases and 2 bases, with 15 bases remaining between them. Germline assignment: CDR1 SGHRS and CDR2 YFSETQ. This CDR3 region has 15 residues. The sample belongs to a study of blood T cell repertoires in COVID-19. Study-level information: Some COVID-19 samples were acute and others convalescent; all came from the United States, Italy and Spain.

Authors' analysis steps: Reference gene primer amplification yielded estimated nucleated cell counts. Libraries were prepared by immunoSEQ multiplex PCR; TCRdb keeps only in-frame clonotypes and omits some of them. V and J calls and clone size are given by that table; D and trimming were obtained from the DNA. Of some 290,000 clones in the sample, around nine tenths were seen once. Symptom resolution, clearance, or two negative PCRs marked donors in Cohort 3 as recovered. The sequenced material came from PBMCs or T cells enriched from blood (not recorded which). The clonotype originates from a woman aged 25 to 39 who had recovered from COVID-19. This sequence joins TRBV5-1 and TRBJ1-1, with D perhaps TRBD1 (6 bases). The CDR3 loop reads CASSPGTGFNTEAFF. The CDR3, as DNA: TGCGCCAGCAGCCCGGGCACAGGGTTTAACACTGAAGCTTTCTTT.